Listed here are 5 T cell receptor beta chains from one sample, sequenced in a study of blood T cell repertoires in COVID-19. The table came from immunoSEQ multiplex PCR; TCRdb's copy has only in-frame clones and leaves some out. This table holds about 350,000 clones, more than 85% found once. The sequencing sample was made of PBMCs or T cells enriched from blood (not recorded which). The receptors shown here come from a young woman who had recovered from COVID-19.

The V call is TRBV19, the J call TRBJ2-3; 13 nucleotides agree with TRBD2. Trimming removed 5 bases from V and 1 base from J; junction bases left unmatched: 3. This CDR3 spans 16 amino acids. Per germline, CDR1 LNHDA and CDR2 SQIVND (reference sequence). CDR3 nucleotides: TGTGCCAGTAGTCCTGGACTAGCGGGGGGCACAGATACGCAGTATTTT. This encodes CASSPGLAGGTDTQYF.

The genes are TRBV28 and TRBJ2-7, with 8 bases identical to TRBD1. This CDR3 contains 11 residues. V lost 6 bases to trimming and J lost 7 bases; unmatched junction nucleotides: 2. CDR1 MDHEN and CDR2 SYDVKM come from the germline V gene. CDR3 region: CASSRGREQYF. The CDR3 nucleotides read TGTGCCAGCAGCAGGGGGCGGGAGCAGTACTTC.

The chain couples TRBV2 to TRBJ2-3, with 9 bases that match TRBD2. Germline CDR1 and CDR2: SNHLY and FYNNEI. The CDR3 consists of 16 residues. Trimming cost V 7 bases and J 0 bases; bases outside gene matches: 8. CDR3 nucleotide sequence: TGTGCCAGCATTGGGCGCGGGGGGGTCAGCACAGATACGCAGTATTTT. It codes for CASIGRGGVSTDTQYF.

The V gene is TRBV7-8, the J gene TRBJ2-1, with 9 bases lining up with TRBD1. V gave up 1 base and J gave up 6 bases; unmatched junction bases: 4. CDR1 and CDR2 from the germline V gene are SGHVS and FQNEAQ. This CDR3 comprises 15 residues. The CDR3 DNA reads TGTGCCAGCAGCTTAGGTGCGGGACAGGGCAATGAGCAGTTCTTC. It is translated as CASSLGAGQGNEQFF.

The chain carries TRBV13 and TRBJ2-1; 12 bases are shared with TRBD2. The CDR3 contains 16 residues. J lost 2 bases, V lost 5 bases, and 4 bases had no gene match. Germline CDR1 reads PRHDT; CDR2 reads FYEKMQ (reference sequence). The chain's CDR3 is CASSERLAGAYNEQFF. DNA for the CDR3: TGTGCCAGCAGCGAAAGACTAGCGGGAGCCTACAATGAGCAGTTCTTC.